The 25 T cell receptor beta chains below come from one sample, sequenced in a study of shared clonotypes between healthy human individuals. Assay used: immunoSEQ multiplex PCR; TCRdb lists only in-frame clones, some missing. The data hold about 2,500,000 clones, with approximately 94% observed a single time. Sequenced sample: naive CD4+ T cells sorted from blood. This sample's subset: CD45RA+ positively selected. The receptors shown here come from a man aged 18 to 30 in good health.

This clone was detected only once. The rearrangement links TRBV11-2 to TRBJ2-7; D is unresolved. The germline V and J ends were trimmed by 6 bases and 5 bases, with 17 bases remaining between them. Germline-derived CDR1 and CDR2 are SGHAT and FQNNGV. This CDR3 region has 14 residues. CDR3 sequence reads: CASRTDLSRHEQYF. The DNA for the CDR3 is TGTGCCAGCAGAACGGACCTGAGCCGTCACGAGCAGTACTTC. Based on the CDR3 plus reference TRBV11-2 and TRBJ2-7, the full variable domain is EAGVAQSPRYKIIEKRQSVAFWCNPISGHATLYWYQQILGQGPKLLIQFQNNGVVDDSQLPKDRFSAERLKGVDSTLKIQPAKLEDSAVYLCASRTDLSRHEQYFGPGTRLTVT.

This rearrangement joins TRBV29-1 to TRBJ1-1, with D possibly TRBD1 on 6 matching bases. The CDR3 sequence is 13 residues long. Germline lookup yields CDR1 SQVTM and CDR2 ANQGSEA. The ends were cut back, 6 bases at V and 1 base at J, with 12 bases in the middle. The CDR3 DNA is TGCAGCGTGCTGGGGGCCACGAACACTGAAGCTTTCTTT. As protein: CSVLGATNTEAFF.

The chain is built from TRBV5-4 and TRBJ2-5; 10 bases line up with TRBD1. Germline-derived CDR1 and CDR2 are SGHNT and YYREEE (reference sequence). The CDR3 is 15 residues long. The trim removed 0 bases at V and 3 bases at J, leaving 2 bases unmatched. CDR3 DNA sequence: TGTGCCAGCAGCTTGGGGGGACAGGGGAAAGAGACCCAGTACTTC. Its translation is CASSLGGQGKETQYF.

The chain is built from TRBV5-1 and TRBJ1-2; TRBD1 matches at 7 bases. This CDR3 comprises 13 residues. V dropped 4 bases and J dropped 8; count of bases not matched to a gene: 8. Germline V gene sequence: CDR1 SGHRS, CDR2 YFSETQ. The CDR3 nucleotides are TGCGCCAGCAGCCCTGGACAGGTCGGCGGCTACACCTTC. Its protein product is CASSPGQVGGYTF.

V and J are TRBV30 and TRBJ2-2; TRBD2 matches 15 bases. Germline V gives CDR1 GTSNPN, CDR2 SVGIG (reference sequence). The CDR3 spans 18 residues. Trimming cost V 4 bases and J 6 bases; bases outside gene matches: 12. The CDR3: CAWTTGLAGGGSAGELFF. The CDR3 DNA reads TGTGCCTGGACGACGGGACTAGCGGGGGGAGGGAGCGCCGGGGAGCTGTTTTTT.

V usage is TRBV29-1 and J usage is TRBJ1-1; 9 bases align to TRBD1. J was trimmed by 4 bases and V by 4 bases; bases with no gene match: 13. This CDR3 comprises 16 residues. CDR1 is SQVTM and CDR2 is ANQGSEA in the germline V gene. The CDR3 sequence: CSVGPTGGNYGTEAFF. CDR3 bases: TGCAGCGTTGGGCCGACAGGGGGAAATTACGGCACTGAAGCTTTCTTT.

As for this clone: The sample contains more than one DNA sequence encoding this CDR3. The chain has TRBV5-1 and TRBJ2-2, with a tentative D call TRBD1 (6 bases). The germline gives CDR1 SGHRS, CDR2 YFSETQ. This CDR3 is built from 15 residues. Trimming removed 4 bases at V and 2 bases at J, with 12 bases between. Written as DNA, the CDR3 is TGCGCCAGCAGCCCCGGACAGAGCAACACCGGGGAGCTGTTTTTT. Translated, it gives CASSPGQSNTGELFF.

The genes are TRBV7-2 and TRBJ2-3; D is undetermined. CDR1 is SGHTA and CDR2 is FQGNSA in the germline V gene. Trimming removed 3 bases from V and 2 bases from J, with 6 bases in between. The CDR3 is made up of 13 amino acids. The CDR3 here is CASSFFPTDTQYF. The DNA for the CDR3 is TGTGCCAGCAGCTTCTTTCCCACAGATACGCAGTATTTT. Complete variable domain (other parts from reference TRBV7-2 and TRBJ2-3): GAGVSQSPSNKVTEKGKDVELRCDPISGHTALYWYRQSLGQGLEFLIYFQGNSAPDKSGLPSDRFSAERTGGSVSTLTIQRTQQEDSAVYLCASSFFPTDTQYFGPGTRLTVL.

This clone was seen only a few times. DNA of the CDR3: TGTGCCAGCAGTCGCTCTAGCAGAGAGACCCAGTACTTC. Translated: CASSRSSRETQYF. The rearrangement uses TRBV6-5 and TRBJ2-5; the D gene is possibly TRBD2 (5 bases). The CDR3 extends over 13 amino acids. Germline lookup yields CDR1 MNHEY and CDR2 SVGAGI. Trimming took 5 bases from V and 4 from J, leaving 11 bases between them.

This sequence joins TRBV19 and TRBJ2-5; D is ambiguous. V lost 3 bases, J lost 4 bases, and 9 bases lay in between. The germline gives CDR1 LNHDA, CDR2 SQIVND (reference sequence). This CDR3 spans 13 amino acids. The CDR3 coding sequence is TGTGCCAGTAGTATTAACAAGGCAGAGACCCAGTACTTC. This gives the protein CASSINKAETQYF. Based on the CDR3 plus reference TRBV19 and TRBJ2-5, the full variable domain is DGGITQSPKYLFRKEGQNVTLSCEQNLNHDAMYWYRQDPGQGLRLIYYSQIVNDFQKGDIAEGYSVSREKKESFPLTVTSAQKNPTAFYLCASSINKAETQYFGPGTRLLVL.

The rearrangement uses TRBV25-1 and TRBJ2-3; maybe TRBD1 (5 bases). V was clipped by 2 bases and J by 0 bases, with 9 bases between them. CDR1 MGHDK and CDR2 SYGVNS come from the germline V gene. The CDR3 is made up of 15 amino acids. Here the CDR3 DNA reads TGTGCCAGCAGTGAAGTAGCAGGGAGCACAGATACGCAGTATTTT. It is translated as CASSEVAGSTDTQYF.

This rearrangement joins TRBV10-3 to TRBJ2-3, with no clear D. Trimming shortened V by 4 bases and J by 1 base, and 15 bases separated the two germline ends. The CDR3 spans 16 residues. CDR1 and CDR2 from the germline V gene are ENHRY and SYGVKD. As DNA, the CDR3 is TGTGCCATCAGTGGCGGCTACGCCAGAGGCACAGATACGCAGTATTTT. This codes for CAISGGYARGTDTQYF.

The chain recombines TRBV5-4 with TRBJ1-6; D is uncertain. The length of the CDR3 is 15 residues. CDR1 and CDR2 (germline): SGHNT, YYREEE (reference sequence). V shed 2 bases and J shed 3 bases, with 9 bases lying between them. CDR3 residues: CASSFTDFYNSPLHF. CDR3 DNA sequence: TGTGCCAGCAGCTTTACAGACTTCTATAATTCACCCCTCCACTTT.

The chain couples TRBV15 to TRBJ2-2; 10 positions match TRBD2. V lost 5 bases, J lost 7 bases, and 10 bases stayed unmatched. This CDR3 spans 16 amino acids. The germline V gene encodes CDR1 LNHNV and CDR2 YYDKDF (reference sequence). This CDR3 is CATSDPGLAYDGELFF. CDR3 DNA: TGTGCCACCAGCGATCCGGGACTAGCGTATGACGGGGAGCTGTTTTTT. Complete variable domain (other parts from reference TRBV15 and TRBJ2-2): DAMVIQNPRYQVTQFGKPVTLSCSQTLNHNVMYWYQQKSSQAPKLLFHYYDKDFNNEADTPDNFQSRRPNTSFCFLDIRSPGLGDTAMYLCATSDPGLAYDGELFFGEGSRLTVL.

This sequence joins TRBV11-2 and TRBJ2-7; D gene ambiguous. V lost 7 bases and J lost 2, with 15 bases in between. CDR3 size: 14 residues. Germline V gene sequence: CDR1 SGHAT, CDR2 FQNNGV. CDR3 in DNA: TGTGCCAGCATGGATGGTATACCCCCCTACGAGCAGTACTTC. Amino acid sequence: CASMDGIPPYEQYF.

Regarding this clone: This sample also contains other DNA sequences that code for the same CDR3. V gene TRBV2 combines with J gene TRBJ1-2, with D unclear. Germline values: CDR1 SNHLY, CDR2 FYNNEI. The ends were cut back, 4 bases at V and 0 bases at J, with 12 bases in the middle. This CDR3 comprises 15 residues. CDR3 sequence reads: CASSVAGSANYGYTF. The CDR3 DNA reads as TGTGCCAGCAGTGTAGCCGGGAGTGCTAACTATGGCTACACCTTC.

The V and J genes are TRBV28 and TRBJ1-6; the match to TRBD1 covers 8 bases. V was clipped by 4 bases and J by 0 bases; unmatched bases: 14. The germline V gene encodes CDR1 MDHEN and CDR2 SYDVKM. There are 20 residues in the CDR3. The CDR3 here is CASSYPGSRGQSSYNSPLHF. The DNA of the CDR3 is TGTGCCAGCAGTTACCCAGGGAGCAGGGGGCAGAGCTCCTATAATTCACCCCTCCACTTT. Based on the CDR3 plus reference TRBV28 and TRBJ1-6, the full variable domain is DVKVTQSSRYLVKRTGEKVFLECVQDMDHENMFWYRQDPGLGLRLIYFSYDVKMKEKGDIPEGYSVSREKKERFSLILESASTNQTSMYLCASSYPGSRGQSSYNSPLHFGNGTRLTVT.

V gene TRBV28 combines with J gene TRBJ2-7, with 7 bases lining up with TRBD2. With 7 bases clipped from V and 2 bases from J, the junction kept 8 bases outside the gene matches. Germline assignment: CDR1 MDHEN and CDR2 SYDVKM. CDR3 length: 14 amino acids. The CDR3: CASTPGGSPYEQYF. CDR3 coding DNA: TGTGCCAGCACCCCGGGCGGGAGCCCCTACGAGCAGTACTTC.

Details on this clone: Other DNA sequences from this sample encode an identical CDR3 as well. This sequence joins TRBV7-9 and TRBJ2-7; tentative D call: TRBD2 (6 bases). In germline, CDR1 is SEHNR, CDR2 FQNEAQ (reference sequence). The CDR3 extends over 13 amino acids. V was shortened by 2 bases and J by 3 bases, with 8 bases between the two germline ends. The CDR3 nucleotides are TGTGCCAGCAGCTTACGGGGAGGCTACGAGCAGTACTTC. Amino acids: CASSLRGGYEQYF. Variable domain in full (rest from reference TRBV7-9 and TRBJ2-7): DTGVSQNPRHKITKRGQNVTFRCDPISEHNRLYWYRQTLGQGPEFLTYFQNEAQLEKSRLLSDRFSAERPKGSFSTLEIQRTEQGDSAMYLCASSLRGGYEQYFGPGTRLTVT.

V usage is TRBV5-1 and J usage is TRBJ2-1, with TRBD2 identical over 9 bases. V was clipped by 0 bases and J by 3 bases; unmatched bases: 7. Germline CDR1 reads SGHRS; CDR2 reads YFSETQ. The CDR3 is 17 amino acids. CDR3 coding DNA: TGCGCCAGCAGCTTGGGGCGGGAGGGCCTTCTCTACAATGAGCAGTTCTTC. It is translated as CASSLGREGLLYNEQFF.

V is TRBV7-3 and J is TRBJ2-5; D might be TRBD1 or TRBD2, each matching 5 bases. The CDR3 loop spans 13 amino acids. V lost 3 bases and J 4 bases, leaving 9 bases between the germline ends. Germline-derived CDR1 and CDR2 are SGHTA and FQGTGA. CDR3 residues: CASSFEGIETQYF. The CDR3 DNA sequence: TGTGCCAGCAGCTTCGAGGGGATAGAGACCCAGTACTTC.

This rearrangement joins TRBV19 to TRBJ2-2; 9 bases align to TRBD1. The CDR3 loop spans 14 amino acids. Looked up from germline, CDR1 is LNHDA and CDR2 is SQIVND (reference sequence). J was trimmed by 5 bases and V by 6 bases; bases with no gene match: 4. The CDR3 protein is CASRTGGPTGELFF. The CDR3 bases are TGTGCCAGTAGGACAGGGGGACCAACCGGGGAGCTGTTTTTT.

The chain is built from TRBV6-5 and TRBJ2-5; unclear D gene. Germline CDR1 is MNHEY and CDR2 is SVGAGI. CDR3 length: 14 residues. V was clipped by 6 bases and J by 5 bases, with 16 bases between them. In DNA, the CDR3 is TGTGCCAGCAGCGACGGGTCGGTTGGGGAGACCCAGTACTTC. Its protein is CASSDGSVGETQYF.

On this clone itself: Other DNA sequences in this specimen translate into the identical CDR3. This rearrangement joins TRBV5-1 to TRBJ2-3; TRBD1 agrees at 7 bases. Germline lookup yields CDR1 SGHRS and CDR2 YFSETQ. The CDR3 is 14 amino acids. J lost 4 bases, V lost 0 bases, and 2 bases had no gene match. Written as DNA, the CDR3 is TGCGCCAGCAGCTTGGGGGGGACAGCAGATACGCAGTATTTT. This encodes CASSLGGTADTQYF. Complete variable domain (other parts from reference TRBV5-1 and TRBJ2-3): KAGVTQTPRYLIKTRGQQVTLSCSPISGHRSVSWYQQTPGQGLQFLFEYFSETQRNKGNFPGRFSGRQFSNSRSEMNVSTLELGDSALYLCASSLGGTADTQYFGPGTRLTVL.

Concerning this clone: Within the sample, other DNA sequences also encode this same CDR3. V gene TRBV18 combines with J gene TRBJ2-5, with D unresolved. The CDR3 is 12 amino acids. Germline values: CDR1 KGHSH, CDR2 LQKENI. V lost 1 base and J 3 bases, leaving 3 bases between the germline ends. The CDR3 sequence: CASSPQEETQYF. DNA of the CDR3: TGTGCCAGCTCACCACAAGAAGAGACCCAGTACTTC.